The subject of this entry is one T cell receptor beta chain. Antigen: not known. This record comes from a study of regulatory T cells in long-lasting Graves disease. The overall study: Less than 3 months of antithyroid drugs had been taken by newly diagnosed Graves' patients. The study, taken as a whole, reports: Persistent disease preferred TRBV28, TRBJ1-2 and TRBJ2-5.

Library construction for TCR beta used iRepertoire HTBI primers and Arm-PCR of CDR3 regions. In the original analysis: Samples jointly harbored 62 TRBV and 14 to 15 TRBJ segments. TCRdb re-called the multiplex PCR reads through MiXCR, storing one row per CDR3 protein. TCRdb assigned the V and J calls; the authors' analysis was not used. The data show 530,000 or so distinct CDR3 sequences, around 16% seen once. The J segment lost 3 bases and the V segment lost 5 bases, leaving 8 bases of the junction unmatched. This CDR3 comprises 15 residues. Looked up from germline, CDR1 is DFQATT and CDR2 is SNEGSKA (reference sequence). The time point here: newly diagnosed GD, antithyroid drugs for less than 3 months. After RNA was extracted from PBMCs, the TCR library was made from it. This sample also belongs to another study, concerning T cells in Graves' hyperthyroidism and ophthalmopathy. According to that study: Uncontrolled infection, other autoimmune disease, pregnancy or lactation barred patients from enrollment.

The sample here was peripheral blood mononuclear cells (PBMCs), taken at new diagnosis, from a patient treated with antithyroid drugs. The TCR comes from a man between 18 and 35 years old with Graves disease. The chain joins TRBV20-1 to TRBJ2-3; TRBD2 matches 10 bases. CDR3 protein: CSAQGLAHFTDTQYF. CDR3 nucleotide sequence: TGCAGTGCTCAGGGACTAGCGCACTTTACAGATACGCAGTATTTT.